This T cell receptor (beta chain) was recovered during a study of response to subunit inactivated influenza vaccine. Points from the study as a whole: New T cells are recruited in small numbers by each seasonal influenza vaccination, according to the authors' suggestion.

Looked up from germline, CDR1 is DFQATT and CDR2 is SNEGSKA (reference sequence). CDR3 length equals 14 residues. This clonotype was seen just once. Its specificity is unknown. A much bigger clone sits one base away, suggesting this may be a read error. TCRdb re-called the RT-PCR reads with MiXCR, one entry per CDR3 protein. The table has more than 400,000 distinct CDR3 sequences, roughly 7.6% seen once. This receptor was identified in a man in his fifties or sixties who received an inactivated influenza vaccine. The material was PBMCs from blood, obtained around 2 years after vaccination. The rearrangement uses TRBV20-1 and TRBJ1-1, with D uncertain. The CDR3 loop reads CSARQEGMNTEALF. CDR3 DNA: TGCAGTGCTAGACAGGAGGGCATGAACACTGAAGCTCTCTTT.